The 12 T cell receptor beta chains below were found in one sample sequenced in a study of T cell responses to AZD1222 COVID-19 vaccine. Measured with immunoSEQ multiplex PCR; TCRdb has only the in-frame clones, and not every one. Found here are roughly 120,000 clones, 70% to 90% of them singletons; the top ten hold approximately 4%. The sequenced sample was peripheral blood, obtained on day 0 of MenACWY control vaccination. These receptors were collected from an adult in good health.

The chain employs TRBV7-9 and TRBJ2-7, with a possible D match to TRBD2 (5 bases). This CDR3 spans 14 amino acids. V was shortened by 5 bases and J by 2 bases, with 13 bases between the two germline ends. From germline, CDR1 is SEHNR and CDR2 FQNEAQ (reference sequence). CDR3 nucleotides: TGTGCCAGCAGCCCGGGATCGCGTACCTACGAGCAGTACTTC. It specifies CASSPGSRTYEQYF.

The V gene is TRBV13, the J gene TRBJ2-7; the D gene is possibly TRBD1 (5 bases). Trimming left V 2 bases short and J 4 bases short, with 12 bases between. Germline V gene lookup returns CDR1 PRHDT and CDR2 FYEKMQ (reference sequence). The CDR3 consists of 14 residues. Here the CDR3 DNA reads TGTGCCAGCAGCTTAAGGGGCCGAGAGTACGAGCAGTACTTC. Translated, it gives CASSLRGREYEQYF.

This clone was seen a few times. V gene TRBV7-2 combines with J gene TRBJ1-3; no clear D gene. Germline CDR1 SGHTA, CDR2 FQGNSA. This CDR3 is 16 amino acids long. The V end was cut by 4 bases, the J end by 0 bases, with 13 bases between. The CDR3 loop reads CASSSLTGLSGNTIYF. The CDR3 DNA is TGTGCCAGCAGCTCCCTGACTGGCCTCTCTGGAAACACCATATATTTT.

This clone showed up just a few times. The rearrangement joins TRBV5-1 to TRBJ1-6; TRBD1 aligns across 11 bases. This CDR3 comprises 15 residues. The germline V gene has CDR1 SGHRS and CDR2 YFSETQ. The J segment lost 13 bases and the V segment lost 3 bases, leaving 9 bases of the junction unmatched. The CDR3 spells CASSSSGTGGGPLHF. CDR3 sequence (DNA): TGCGCCAGCAGCTCCTCCGGGACAGGGGGAGGTCCCCTCCACTTT.

The chain employs TRBV4-2 and TRBJ2-3; the D is unclear. CDR3 length equals 15 residues. Germline CDR1 is LGHNA and CDR2 is YNFKEQ. V was pared by 0 bases and J by 2 bases, with 9 bases between. CDR3 sequence reads: CASSQEMALTDTQYF. DNA for the CDR3: TGTGCCAGCAGCCAAGAAATGGCTCTCACAGATACGCAGTATTTT.

V gene TRBV5-4 combines with J gene TRBJ2-3; 8 positions match TRBD2. With V trimmed by 4 bases and J by 4 bases, 5 bases remained unmatched. The CDR3 runs 14 residues. Germline V lookup: CDR1 SGHNT, CDR2 YYREEE (reference sequence). CDR3: CASSPQLAADTQYF. CDR3 in DNA: TGTGCCAGCAGCCCACAACTAGCGGCAGATACGCAGTATTTT.

J is TRBJ2-1 and V is TRBV28, with TRBD1 matching 7 bases. V was clipped by 4 bases and J by 14 bases; unmatched bases: 8. Germline CDR1 MDHEN, CDR2 SYDVKM. The CDR3 is 12 amino acids. The CDR3 DNA follows: TGTGCCAGCAGTTCTTTAGGGACAGCGGAGTTCTTC. It yields the protein CASSSLGTAEFF.

The V gene is TRBV5-6, the J gene TRBJ2-1; 9 positions match TRBD2. Germline-derived CDR1 and CDR2 are SGHDT and YYEEEE. The CDR3 sequence is 12 residues long. After removal of 3 bases from V and 11 bases from J, the junction contained 3 bases not matched to a gene. CDR3 nucleotide sequence: TGTGCCAGCAGCTGGGGGACTAGCCAGCAGTTCTTC. Residues: CASSWGTSQQFF. Filled out from reference TRBV5-6 and TRBJ2-1, the complete variable domain reads DAGVTQSPTHLIKTRGQQVTLRCSPKSGHDTVSWYQQALGQGPQFIFQYYEEEERQRGNFPDRFSGHQFPNYSSELNVNALLLGDSALYLCASSWGTSQQFFGPGTRLTVL.

The genes are TRBV6-5 and TRBJ2-7, with a tentative D call TRBD2 (5 bases). CDR1 MNHEY and CDR2 SVGAGI come from the germline V gene. This CDR3 has 11 amino acids. V was pared by 8 bases and J by 5 bases, with 10 bases between. For the CDR3, the DNA is TGTGCCAGCCGGATCGGGGACGAGCAGTACTTC. It specifies CASRIGDEQYF.

The chain couples TRBV9 to TRBJ2-1; 13 bases agree with TRBD2. This CDR3 region has 17 residues. Germline V gene data show CDR1 as SGDLS and CDR2 as YYNGEE. Germline trimming cut 3 bases from V and 1 base from J; bases unmatched to any gene: 4. Here the CDR3 DNA reads TGTGCCAGCAGCGAGGGACTAGCGGGGAAATCCTACAATGAGCAGTTCTTC. Residues: CASSEGLAGKSYNEQFF.

V gene TRBV19 combines with J gene TRBJ1-5; TRBD1 is a possible D gene (5 bases). The V gene lost 6 bases and the J gene lost 7 bases, with 13 bases spanning the gap. This CDR3 spans 13 amino acids. Germline CDR1 LNHDA, CDR2 SQIVND (reference sequence). The CDR3 is CASSLDRGQPQHF. CDR3 bases: TGTGCCAGTAGCCTAGATAGGGGCCAGCCCCAGCATTTT.

This clone appeared a few times. The V call is TRBV27, the J call TRBJ1-1; the D gene is possibly TRBD1 (5 bases). Germline V lookup: CDR1 MNHEY, CDR2 SMNVEV (reference sequence). V lost 5 bases to trimming and J lost 3 bases, with 16 bases between them. The CDR3 sequence is 15 residues long. Here the CDR3 reads CASSAAGRFHTEAFF. CDR3 sequence (DNA): TGTGCCAGCAGTGCCGCAGGGCGGTTTCACACTGAAGCTTTCTTT.